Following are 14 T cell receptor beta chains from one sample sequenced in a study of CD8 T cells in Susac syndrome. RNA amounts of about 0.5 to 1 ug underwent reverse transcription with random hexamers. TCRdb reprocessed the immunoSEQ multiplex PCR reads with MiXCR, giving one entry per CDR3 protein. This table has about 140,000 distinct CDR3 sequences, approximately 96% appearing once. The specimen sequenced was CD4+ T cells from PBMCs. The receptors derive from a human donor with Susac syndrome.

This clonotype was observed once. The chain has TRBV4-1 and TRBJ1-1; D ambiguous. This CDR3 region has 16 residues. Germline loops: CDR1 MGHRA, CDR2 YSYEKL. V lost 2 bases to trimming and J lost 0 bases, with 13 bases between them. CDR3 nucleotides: TGCGCCAGCAGCCAAAGCCGGCTCCTCATGAACACTGAAGCTTTCTTT. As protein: CASSQSRLLMNTEAFF.

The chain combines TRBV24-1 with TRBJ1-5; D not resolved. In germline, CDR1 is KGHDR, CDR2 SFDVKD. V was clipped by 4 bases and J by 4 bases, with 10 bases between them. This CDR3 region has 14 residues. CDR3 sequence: CATSDLTGNQPQHF. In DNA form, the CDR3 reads TGTGCCACCAGTGACCTGACGGGTAATCAGCCCCAGCATTTT.

The CDR3 here is CASSQGRVRGEKLFF. In nucleotides, the CDR3 is TGTGCCAGCAGCCAAGGACGAGTCCGTGGGGAAAAACTGTTTTTT. The rearrangement joins TRBV4-2 to TRBJ1-4; D uncertain. The germline V gene encodes CDR1 LGHNA and CDR2 YNFKEQ. The CDR3 extends over 15 amino acids. Trimming removed 1 base from V and 8 bases from J, with 14 bases in between.

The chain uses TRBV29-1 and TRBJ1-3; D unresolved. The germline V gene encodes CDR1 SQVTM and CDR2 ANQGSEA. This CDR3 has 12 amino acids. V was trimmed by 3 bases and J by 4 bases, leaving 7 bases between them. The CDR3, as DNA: TGCAGCGTTGACGGCCGAGGAAACACCATATATTTT. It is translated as CSVDGRGNTIYF.

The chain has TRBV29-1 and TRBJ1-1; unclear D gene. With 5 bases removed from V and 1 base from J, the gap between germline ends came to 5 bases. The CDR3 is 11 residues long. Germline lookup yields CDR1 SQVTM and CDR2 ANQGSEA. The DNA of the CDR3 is TGCAGCGTTCGGGGGAACACTGAAGCTTTCTTT. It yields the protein CSVRGNTEAFF.

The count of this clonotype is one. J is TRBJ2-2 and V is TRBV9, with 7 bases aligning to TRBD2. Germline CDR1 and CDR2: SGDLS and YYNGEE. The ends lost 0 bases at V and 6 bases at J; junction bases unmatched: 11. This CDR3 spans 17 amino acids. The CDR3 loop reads CASSVDPAGLVAGELFF. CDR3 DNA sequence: TGTGCCAGCAGCGTAGACCCAGCGGGGCTAGTGGCCGGGGAGCTGTTTTTT. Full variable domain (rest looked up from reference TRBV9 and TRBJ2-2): DSGVTQTPKHLITATGQRVTLRCSPRSGDLSVYWYQQSLDQGLQFLIQYYNGEERAKGNILERFSAQQFPDLHSELNLSSLELGDSALYFCASSVDPAGLVAGELFFGEGSRLTVL.

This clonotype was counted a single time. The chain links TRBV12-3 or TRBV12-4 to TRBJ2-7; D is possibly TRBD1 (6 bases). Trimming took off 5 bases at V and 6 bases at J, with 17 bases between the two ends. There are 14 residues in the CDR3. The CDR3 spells CASSNVQGFGEQYF. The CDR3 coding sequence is TGTGCCAGCAGTAACGTACAGGGTTTTGGCGAGCAGTACTTC.

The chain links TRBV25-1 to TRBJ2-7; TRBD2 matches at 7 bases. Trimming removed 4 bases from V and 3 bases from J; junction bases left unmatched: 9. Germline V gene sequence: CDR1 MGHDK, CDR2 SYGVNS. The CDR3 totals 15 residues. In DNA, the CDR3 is TGTGCCAGCAGTGGCCGGTGGGGGGGGAACTACGAGCAGTACTTC. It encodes CASSGRWGGNYEQYF.

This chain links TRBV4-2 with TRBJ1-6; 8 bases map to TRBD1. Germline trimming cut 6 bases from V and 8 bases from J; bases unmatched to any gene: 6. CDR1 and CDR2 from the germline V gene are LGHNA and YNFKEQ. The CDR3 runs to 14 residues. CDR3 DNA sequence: TGTGCCAGCAGTCAGGACAGGGCATATTCACCCCTCCACTTT. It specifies CASSQDRAYSPLHF.

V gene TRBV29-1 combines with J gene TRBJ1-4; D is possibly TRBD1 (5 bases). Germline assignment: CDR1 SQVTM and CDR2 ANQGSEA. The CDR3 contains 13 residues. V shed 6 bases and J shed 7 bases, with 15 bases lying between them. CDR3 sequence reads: CSVHQGDGEKLFF. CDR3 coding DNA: TGCAGCGTACATCAGGGTGATGGTGAAAAACTGTTTTTT.

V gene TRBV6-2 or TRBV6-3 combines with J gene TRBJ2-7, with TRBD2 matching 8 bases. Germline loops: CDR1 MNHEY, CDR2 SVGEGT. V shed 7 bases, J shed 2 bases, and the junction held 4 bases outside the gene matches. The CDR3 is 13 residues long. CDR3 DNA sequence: TGTGCCAGCAACGCGGGGGGTACCTACGAGCAGTACTTC. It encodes CASNAGGTYEQYF.

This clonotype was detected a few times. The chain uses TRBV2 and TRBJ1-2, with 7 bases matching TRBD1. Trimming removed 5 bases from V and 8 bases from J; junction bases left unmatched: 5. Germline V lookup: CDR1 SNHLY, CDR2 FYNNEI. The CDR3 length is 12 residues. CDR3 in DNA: TGTGCCAGCAGTCCTACAGGGGACGGCTACACCTTC. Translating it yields CASSPTGDGYTF.

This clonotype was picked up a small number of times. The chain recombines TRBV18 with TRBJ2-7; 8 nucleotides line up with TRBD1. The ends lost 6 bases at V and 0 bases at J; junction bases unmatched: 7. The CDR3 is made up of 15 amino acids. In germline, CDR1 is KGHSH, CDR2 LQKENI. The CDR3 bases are TGTGCCAGCTCCCCCGGGACAGGAAGCTCCTACGAGCAGTACTTC. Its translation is CASSPGTGSSYEQYF.

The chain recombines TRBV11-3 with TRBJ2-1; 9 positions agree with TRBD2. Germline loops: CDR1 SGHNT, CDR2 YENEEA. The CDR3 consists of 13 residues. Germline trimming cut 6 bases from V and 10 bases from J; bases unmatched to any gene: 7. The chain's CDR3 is CASSSSGETEQFF. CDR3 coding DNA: TGTGCCAGCAGTTCTAGCGGGGAGACCGAGCAGTTCTTC. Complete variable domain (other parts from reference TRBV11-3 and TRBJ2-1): EAGVVQSPRYKIIEKKQPVAFWCNPISGHNTLYWYLQNLGQGPELLIRYENEEAVDDSQLPKDRFSAERLKGVDSTLKIQPAELGDSAVYLCASSSSGETEQFFGPGTRLTVL.